This T cell receptor (beta chain) was sequenced during a study of blood T cell repertoires in COVID-19. Study in general: Sources were T cells, B-cell-depleted T cells, or PBMCs; the material itself was cDNA or gDNA.

This CDR3 spans 13 amino acids. Trimming at V came to 8 bases and at J to 6 bases, leaving 7 bases not matched to a gene. Sequencing was performed with immunoSEQ multiplex PCR; in TCRdb, only in-frame clones are kept and a portion is missing. The table has fewer than 250,000 clones, around nine tenths seen once; the top ten hold about 1.6%. The V gene is TRBV12-3 or TRBV12-4, the J gene TRBJ2-5, with TRBD2 matching 9 bases. The sequence was collected from a woman aged 60-75 years who had recovered from COVID-19. The sequenced sample was peripheral blood. The CDR3 bases are TGTGCCAGCCAGCGGGGGGCCTTAAAGACCCAGTACTTC. Its protein product is CASQRGALKTQYF.